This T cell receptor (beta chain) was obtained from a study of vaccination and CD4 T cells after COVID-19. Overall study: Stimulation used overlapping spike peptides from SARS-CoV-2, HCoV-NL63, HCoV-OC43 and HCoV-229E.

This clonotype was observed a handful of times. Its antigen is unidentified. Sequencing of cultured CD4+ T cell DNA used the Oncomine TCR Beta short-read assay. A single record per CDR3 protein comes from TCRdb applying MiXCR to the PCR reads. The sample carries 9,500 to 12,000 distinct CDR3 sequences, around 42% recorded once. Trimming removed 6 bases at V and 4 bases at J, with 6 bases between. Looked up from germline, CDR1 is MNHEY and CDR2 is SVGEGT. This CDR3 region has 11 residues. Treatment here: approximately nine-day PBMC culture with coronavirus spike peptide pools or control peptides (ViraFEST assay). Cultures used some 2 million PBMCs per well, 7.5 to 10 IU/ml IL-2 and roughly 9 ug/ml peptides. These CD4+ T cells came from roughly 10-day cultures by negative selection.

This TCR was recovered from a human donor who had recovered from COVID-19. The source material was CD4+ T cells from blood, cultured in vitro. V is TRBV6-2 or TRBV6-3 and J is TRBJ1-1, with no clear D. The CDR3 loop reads CASRDGTEAFF. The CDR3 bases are TGTGCCAGCAGGGATGGCACTGAAGCTTTCTTT.